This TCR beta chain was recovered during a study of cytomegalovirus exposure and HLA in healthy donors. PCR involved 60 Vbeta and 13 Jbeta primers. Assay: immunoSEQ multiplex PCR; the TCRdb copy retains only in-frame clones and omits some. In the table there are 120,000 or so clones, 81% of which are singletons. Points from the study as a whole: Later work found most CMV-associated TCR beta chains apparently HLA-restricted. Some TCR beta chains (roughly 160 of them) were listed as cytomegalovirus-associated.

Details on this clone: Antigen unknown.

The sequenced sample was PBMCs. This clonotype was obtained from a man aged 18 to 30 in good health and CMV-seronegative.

This CDR3 reads CASSLAGGGRETQYF. CDR3 in DNA: TGTGCCAGCAGCTTAGCGGGGGGAGGGAGGGAGACCCAGTACTTC. The chain joins TRBV11-2 to TRBJ2-5; 7 bases fit TRBD2. The CDR3 runs to 15 residues. Germline V gene lookup returns CDR1 SGHAT and CDR2 FQNNGV. With 1 base clipped from V and 5 bases from J, the junction kept 7 bases outside the gene matches.